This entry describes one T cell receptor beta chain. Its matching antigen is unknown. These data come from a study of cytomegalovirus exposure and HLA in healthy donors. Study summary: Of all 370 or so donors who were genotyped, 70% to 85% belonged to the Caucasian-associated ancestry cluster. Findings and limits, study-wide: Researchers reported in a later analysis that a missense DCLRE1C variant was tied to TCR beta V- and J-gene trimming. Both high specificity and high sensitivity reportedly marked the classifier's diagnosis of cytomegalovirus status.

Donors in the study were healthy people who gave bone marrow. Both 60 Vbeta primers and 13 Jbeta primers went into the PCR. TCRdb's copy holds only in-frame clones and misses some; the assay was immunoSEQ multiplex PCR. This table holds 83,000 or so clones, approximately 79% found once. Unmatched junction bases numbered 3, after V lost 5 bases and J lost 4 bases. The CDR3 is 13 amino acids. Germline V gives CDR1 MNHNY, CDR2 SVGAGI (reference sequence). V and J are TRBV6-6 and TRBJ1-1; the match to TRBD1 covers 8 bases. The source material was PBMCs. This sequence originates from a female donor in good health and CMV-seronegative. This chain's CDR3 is CASSTTGATEAFF. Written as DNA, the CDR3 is TGTGCCAGCAGTACGACAGGGGCCACTGAAGCTTTCTTT.